The clone carrying this TCR beta chain was seen a few times. Its antigen is not known. Germline assignment: CDR1 KGHSH and CDR2 LQKENI. V shed 5 bases, J shed 5 bases, and the junction held 5 bases outside the gene matches. The CDR3 is made up of 14 amino acids. This record comes from a study of T cells after yellow fever vaccination. Study at large: Researchers used SMART-Seq v4 Ultra Low Input to prepare fractions that had low cell numbers.

Conversion of TCR transcripts into cDNA relied on 5'RACE template switching, which added a universal primer site and UMIs. TCRdb recomputed calls from the 5' RACE reads with MiXCR, one row per CDR3 protein. The repertoire holds roughly 300,000 distinct CDR3 sequences, roughly 8.4% seen once, with around 17% in the top ten. Study findings and constraints: Just a small share of clonotypes turned up in the CD4 compartment as well as the CD8 compartment. Compared with primary, the secondary response was weaker and peaked at day 5, not 15.

The V call is TRBV18, the J call TRBJ2-1, with 8 bases fitting TRBD1. This receptor was taken from a man younger than 35 who received the YFV17D yellow fever vaccine. The starting material was PBMCs, obtained more than 40 days after the first yellow fever vaccination. In nucleotides, the CDR3 is TGTGCCAGCTCAGTGAGACAGGGGAACAATGAGCAGTTCTTC. Protein sequence: CASSVRQGNNEQFF. Based on the CDR3 plus reference TRBV18 and TRBJ2-1, the full variable domain is NAGVMQNPRHLVRRRGQEARLRCSPMKGHSHVYWYRQLPEEGLKFMVYLQKENIIDESGMPKERFSAEFPKEGPSILRIQQVVRGDSAAYFCASSVRQGNNEQFFGPGTRLTVL.